The clone carrying this T cell receptor beta chain was counted between two and nine times. The data were taken from a study of T cells in Graves' hyperthyroidism and ophthalmopathy. This CDR3 contains 17 residues. Germline V gives CDR1 MNHEY, CDR2 SMNVEV (reference sequence). The ends were cut back, 4 bases at V and 0 bases at J, with 18 bases in the middle. TCR beta CDR3 region amplification was performed from RNA transcripts. TCR CDR3 regions were first amplified by RT-PCR with HTBI primers. A single record per CDR3 protein comes from TCRdb applying MiXCR to the multiplex PCR reads. The data hold approximately 530,000 distinct CDR3 sequences, with 16% observed a single time.

The specimen sequenced was blood. The clonotype originates from a woman between 18 and 29 years old with Graves' hyperthyroidism. The chain is built from TRBV27 and TRBJ1-2; D is uncertain. Written as DNA, the CDR3 is TGTGCCAGCAGTTCTGGTTTGGGTCACCTTTCTAACTATGGCTACACCTTC. This gives the protein CASSSGLGHLSNYGYTF.